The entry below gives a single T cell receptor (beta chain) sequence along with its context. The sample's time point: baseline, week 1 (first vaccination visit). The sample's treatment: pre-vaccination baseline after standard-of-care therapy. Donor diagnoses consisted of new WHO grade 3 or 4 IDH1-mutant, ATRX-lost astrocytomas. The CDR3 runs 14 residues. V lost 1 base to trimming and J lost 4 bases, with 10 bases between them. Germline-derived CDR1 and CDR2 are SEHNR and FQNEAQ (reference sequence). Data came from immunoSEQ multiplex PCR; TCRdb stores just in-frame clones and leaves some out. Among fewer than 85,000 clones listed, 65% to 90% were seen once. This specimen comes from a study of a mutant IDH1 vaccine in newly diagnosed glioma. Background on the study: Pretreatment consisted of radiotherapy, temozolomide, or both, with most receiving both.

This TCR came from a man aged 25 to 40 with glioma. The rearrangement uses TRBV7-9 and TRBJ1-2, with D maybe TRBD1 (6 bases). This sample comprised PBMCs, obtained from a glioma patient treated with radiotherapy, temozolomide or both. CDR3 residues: CASSLVGGPYGYTF. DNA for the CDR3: TGTGCCAGCAGCTTAGTTGGGGGGCCCTATGGCTACACCTTC.